These 18 T cell receptor beta chains share one sample of origin, sequenced in a study of T cell responses to AZD1222 COVID-19 vaccine. Method: immunoSEQ multiplex PCR; TCRdb's copy keeps in-frame clones and lacks some. The data hold under 150,000 clones, with roughly 90% observed a single time. The sample here was peripheral blood, taken on day 0 of AZD1222 vaccination. Every receptor here comes from an adult in good health.

The rearrangement uses TRBV9 and TRBJ2-2; D is perhaps TRBD1 or TRBD2 (5 bases each). This CDR3 is 14 amino acids long. Germline CDR1 and CDR2: SGDLS and YYNGEE. Deletions cut 4 bases from V and 3 bases from J, with 10 bases between. The CDR3 protein is CASSWDGYTGELFF. CDR3 in DNA: TGTGCCAGCAGCTGGGACGGATACACCGGGGAGCTGTTTTTT.

The chain joins TRBV18 to TRBJ2-1, with a possible D match to TRBD2 (7 bases). Germline-derived CDR1 and CDR2 are KGHSH and LQKENI. Trimming removed 0 bases from V and 6 bases from J, with 15 bases in between. The CDR3 contains 16 residues. The CDR3 DNA reads as TGTGCCAGCTCACCACCAGCGACTAGGGGGGGCAATGAGCAGTTCTTC. Its translation is CASSPPATRGGNEQFF.

V usage is TRBV13 and J usage is TRBJ1-3; the D gene is possibly TRBD1 (6 bases). V lost 0 bases, J lost 5 bases, and 14 bases lay in between. The CDR3 has 16 amino acids. Germline CDR1 reads PRHDT; CDR2 reads FYEKMQ (reference sequence). The CDR3 here is CASSLGDQGPRNTIYF. In DNA form, the CDR3 reads TGTGCCAGCAGCTTAGGGGACCAGGGGCCAAGAAACACCATATATTTT.

Here the CDR3 DNA reads TGTGCCAGCAGTTTAGCCGGGTCCTCTAACTATGGCTACACCTTC. It is translated as CASSLAGSSNYGYTF. The rearrangement uses TRBV27 and TRBJ1-2; no clear D gene. V was cut by 2 bases and J by 0 bases, with 10 bases left in between. Germline loops: CDR1 MNHEY, CDR2 SMNVEV (reference sequence). This CDR3 spans 15 amino acids.

The chain couples TRBV30 to TRBJ2-3; D is uncertain. The CDR3 length is 13 residues. The V gene's germline CDR1 is GTSNPN and CDR2 SVGIG (reference sequence). The ends were cut back, 0 bases at V and 3 bases at J, with 7 bases in the middle. The CDR3 bases are TGTGCCTGGAGTGTGAAAGGTACAGATACGCAGTATTTT. Its translation: CAWSVKGTDTQYF.

The chain combines TRBV7-9 with TRBJ1-3; D possibly corresponds to TRBD1 (5 bases). The germline V gene has CDR1 SEHNR and CDR2 FQNEAQ (reference sequence). The V end was cut by 1 base, the J end by 4 bases, with 17 bases between. The length of the CDR3 is 17 residues. CDR3 coding DNA: TGTGCCAGCAGCTTAGACGGAGGGCGCCGGGGCGGAAACACCATATATTTT. Amino acids: CASSLDGGRRGGNTIYF.

This chain links TRBV5-5 with TRBJ1-1; a possible D gene is TRBD1 (6 bases). Trimming cost V 4 bases and J 3 bases, with 13 bases left between them. The CDR3 consists of 14 residues. In germline, CDR1 is SGHKS, CDR2 YYEKEE (reference sequence). The CDR3 sequence: CASSAAGADTEAFF. In DNA form, the CDR3 reads TGTGCCAGCAGCGCCGCAGGGGCGGACACTGAAGCTTTCTTT.

J is TRBJ2-3 and V is TRBV4-2; 10 bases align to TRBD2. Germline CDR1 and CDR2: LGHNA and YNFKEQ. V was clipped by 2 bases and J by 5 bases; unmatched bases: 10. The CDR3 sequence is 17 residues long. For the CDR3, the DNA is TGTGCCAGCAGCCAAAACAAGCGGGGGGGCTTGGTAGATACGCAGTATTTT. As protein: CASSQNKRGGLVDTQYF.

The rearrangement joins TRBV7-9 to TRBJ1-2; 8 positions match TRBD1. The CDR3 is 13 amino acids. The V segment lost 5 bases and the J segment 4 bases; nucleotides outside the gene matches: 3. Germline CDR1 and CDR2: SEHNR and FQNEAQ (reference sequence). The CDR3 is CASSPGGAYGYTF. DNA of the CDR3: TGTGCCAGCAGCCCAGGGGGCGCCTATGGCTACACCTTC.

The chain is built from TRBV19 and TRBJ1-2; 7 nucleotides align to TRBD1. V was pared by 8 bases and J by 0 bases, with 9 bases of the junction left unmatched. The CDR3 totals 15 residues. Germline V CDR1 and CDR2: LNHDA, SQIVND (reference sequence). The CDR3 coding sequence is TGTGCCAGTCGCTTGACAGGGAGAGCTAACTATGGCTACACCTTC. It yields the protein CASRLTGRANYGYTF.

The V gene is TRBV14, the J gene TRBJ1-2; 7 nucleotides line up with TRBD1. Germline trimming cut 2 bases from V and 8 bases from J; bases unmatched to any gene: 8. CDR1 SGHDN and CDR2 FVKESK come from the germline V gene. The CDR3 consists of 14 residues. CDR3 coding DNA: TGTGCCAGCAGCCAACGGCAGGGGGTCGAGGGCTACACCTTC. Protein: CASSQRQGVEGYTF.

The chain links TRBV7-9 to TRBJ1-6; 8 bases fit TRBD1. V trimming: 1 base; J trimming: 9 bases; junction bases outside the gene matches: 14. The CDR3 loop spans 18 amino acids. Germline V gene data show CDR1 as SEHNR and CDR2 as FQNEAQ (reference sequence). The CDR3 DNA is TGTGCCAGCAGCTTAGTGTGGGACAGGAGAAGGATTGGTTCACCCCTCCACTTT. Translation gives CASSLVWDRRRIGSPLHF.

This sequence joins TRBV19 and TRBJ2-1; TRBD2 matches at 9 bases. Germline lookup yields CDR1 LNHDA and CDR2 SQIVND (reference sequence). V shed 5 bases, J shed 2 bases, and the junction held 4 bases outside the gene matches. The CDR3 spans 15 residues. The CDR3 DNA sequence: TGTGCCAGTAGTTTAGTAGCGGGGGCCTACAATGAGCAGTTCTTC. Residues: CASSLVAGAYNEQFF. The full variable domain, in which reference TRBV19 and TRBJ2-1 provide the parts outside the CDR3, is DGGITQSPKYLFRKEGQNVTLSCEQNLNHDAMYWYRQDPGQGLRLIYYSQIVNDFQKGDIAEGYSVSREKKESFPLTVTSAQKNPTAFYLCASSLVAGAYNEQFFGPGTRLTVL.

The chain combines TRBV18 with TRBJ2-1, with 8 positions matching TRBD2. CDR1 and CDR2 from the germline V gene are KGHSH and LQKENI. The length of the CDR3 is 16 residues. The junction had 14 bases not matched to a gene; V was cut back by 5 bases and J by 8 bases. In nucleotides, the CDR3 is TGTGCCAGCTCAGAGGTACGTCGCGGGGGGCCATATGAGCAGTTCTTC. It specifies CASSEVRRGGPYEQFF.

The chain has TRBV7-9 and TRBJ1-1; D is ambiguous. Germline V gives CDR1 SEHNR, CDR2 FQNEAQ (reference sequence). V was shortened by 1 base and J by 0 bases, with 9 bases between the two germline ends. The CDR3 is made up of 15 amino acids. The CDR3, as DNA: TGTGCCAGCAGCTTAGAGGGAGGGATGAACACTGAAGCTTTCTTT. As protein: CASSLEGGMNTEAFF. The whole variable domain, filled in from reference TRBV7-9 and TRBJ1-1, reads DTGVSQNPRHKITKRGQNVTFRCDPISEHNRLYWYRQTLGQGPEFLTYFQNEAQLEKSRLLSDRFSAERPKGSFSTLEIQRTEQGDSAMYLCASSLEGGMNTEAFFGQGTRLTVV.

This chain connects TRBV6-5 to TRBJ1-2; 9 nucleotides agree with TRBD1. The germline CDR1 and CDR2 sequences are MNHEY and SVGAGI. CDR3 length equals 15 residues. V lost 5 bases and J lost 4; bases outside the gene matches: 8. As DNA, the CDR3 is TGTGCCAGCAGTCCAACCGCACAGGGGGCCTATGGCTACACCTTC. Translated: CASSPTAQGAYGYTF.

This chain links TRBV30 with TRBJ2-3; 7 nucleotides align to TRBD2. V trimming: 0 bases; J trimming: 5 bases; junction bases outside the gene matches: 5. Germline CDR1 reads GTSNPN; CDR2 reads SVGIG (reference sequence). The CDR3 is 14 residues long. The DNA of the CDR3 is TGTGCCTGGAGTGTGGGTGGGGGGGGAGATACGCAGTATTTT. Translated: CAWSVGGGGDTQYF.

This clone was observed a single time. This chain connects TRBV30 to TRBJ2-1; 12 bases line up with TRBD1. The CDR3 totals 15 residues. V lost 2 bases, J lost 8 bases, and 7 bases stayed unmatched. Looked up from germline, CDR1 is GTSNPN and CDR2 is SVGIG (reference sequence). The CDR3 here is CAWSPLGTGGYEQFF. As DNA, the CDR3 is TGTGCCTGGAGTCCCCTGGGGACAGGGGGCTATGAGCAGTTCTTC.